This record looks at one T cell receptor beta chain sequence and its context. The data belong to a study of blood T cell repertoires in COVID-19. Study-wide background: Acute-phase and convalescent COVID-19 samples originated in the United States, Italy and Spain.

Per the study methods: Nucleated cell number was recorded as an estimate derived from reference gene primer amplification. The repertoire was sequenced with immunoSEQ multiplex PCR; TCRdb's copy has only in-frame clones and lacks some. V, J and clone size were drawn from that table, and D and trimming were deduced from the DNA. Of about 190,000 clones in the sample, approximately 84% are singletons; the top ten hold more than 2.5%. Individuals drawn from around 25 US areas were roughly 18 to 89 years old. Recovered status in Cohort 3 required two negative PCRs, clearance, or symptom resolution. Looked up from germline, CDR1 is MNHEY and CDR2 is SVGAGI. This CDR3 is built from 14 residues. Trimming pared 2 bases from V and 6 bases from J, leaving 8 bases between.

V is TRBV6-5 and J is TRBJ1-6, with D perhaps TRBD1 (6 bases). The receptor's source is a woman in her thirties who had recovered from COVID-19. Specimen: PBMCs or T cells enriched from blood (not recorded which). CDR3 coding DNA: TGTGCCAGCAGTTACAGGGACACTAATTCACCCCTCCACTTT. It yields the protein CASSYRDTNSPLHF.